This T cell receptor (beta chain) comes out of a study of cytomegalovirus exposure and HLA in healthy donors. General study points: Whilst most TCR sequences proved rare, a subset of public TCRs occurred across many donors.

Germline values: CDR1 LNHDA, CDR2 SQIVND (reference sequence). The ends lost 3 bases at V and 2 bases at J; junction bases unmatched: 6. The CDR3 loop spans 15 amino acids. 60 Vbeta and 13 Jbeta primers were used in PCR. Using immunoSEQ multiplex PCR, the repertoire was profiled, and TCRdb retains in-frame clones only, with some absent. The data contain 120,000 to 150,000 clones, around three quarters of them singletons. Notes on this clone: Its cognate antigen is unknown.

This clonotype was obtained from a man aged 35 to 55 in good health and CMV-seropositive. Sequenced: PBMCs. The chain employs TRBV19 and TRBJ1-2; 7 positions agree with TRBD1. CDR3 coding DNA: TGTGCCAGTAGTATTATAGGGGGCGAAAACTATGGCTACACCTTC. It encodes CASSIIGGENYGYTF.